These T cell receptor beta chains were read from a single sample in a study of blood T cells in healthy people across ages. Each CDR3 protein gets one entry after TCRdb re-called the 5' RACE reads with MiXCR. The sample lists some 1.7 million distinct CDR3 sequences; 28% were seen once. The sample taken for sequencing was blood. The receptor source for this set is a woman under 40 in good health. CDR3s leave out the opening cysteine and the closing phenylalanine or tryptophan.

V gene: TRBV15; J gene: TRBJ1-1; CDR3 protein: ATRDAMNTEAF
V gene: TRBV3-1; J gene: NA; CDR3 protein: ASSSLDRGEQY
V gene: TRBV29-1; J gene: TRBJ2-6; CDR3 protein: SVEEWRGPTTSGANVLT
V gene: TRBV7-9; J gene: TRBJ2-3; CDR3 protein: ASTRSRVPDTQY
V gene: TRBV9; J gene: TRBJ2-7; CDR3 protein: ASSVGQGVYEQY
V gene: TRBV10-2; J gene: TRBJ2-1; CDR3 protein: ASSGRGEPYNEQF
V gene: TRBV15; J gene: TRBJ1-5; CDR3 protein: ATSTPDRGQGRNQPQH
V gene: TRBV27; J gene: TRBJ2-4; CDR3 protein: ASSASGRASGQY
V gene: TRBV12-3/TRBV12-4; J gene: TRBJ2-3; CDR3 protein: ASSFVGVFAGSQY
V gene: TRBV29-1; J gene: TRBJ2-7; CDR3 protein: STRRANEQY
V gene: TRBV14; J gene: TRBJ2-7; CDR3 protein: ASSQNMGGGSHSYEQY
V gene: TRBV7-2; J gene: TRBJ2-5; CDR3 protein: ASSPSSGTGTKTQY
V gene: TRBV5-5; J gene: TRBJ2-5; CDR3 protein: ASSLVPSAKTQY
V gene: TRBV10-1; J gene: TRBJ2-3; CDR3 protein: ASSESGLHTQY
V gene: TRBV29-1; J gene: TRBJ2-7; CDR3 protein: SADGGNYEQY
V gene: TRBV29-1; J gene: TRBJ1-2; CDR3 protein: SALGQGIGGYT